Listed below are T cell receptor beta chains from one sample, sequenced in a study of OX40 agonist ivuxolimab in advanced cancers. Assay used: immunoSEQ multiplex PCR; TCRdb lists only in-frame clones, some missing. The table lists tens of thousands of clones, 75% to 90% of them singletons. The specimen comprised CD4+ or CD8+ T cells sorted from blood, sampled in a trial of the OX40 agonist ivuxolimab. Receptors were obtained from an adult with an advanced solid tumor such as melanoma, head and neck, liver or kidney cancer. Each CDR3 is given with its conserved first and last residue. The order of the fields is clone size, D gene, J gene, V gene, CDR3 protein, CDR3 DNA. A D gene is named only where the DNA matches it firmly. Clone size is not always given. Where it is, it says once, few, many or a class for expanded clones.

clone_size: NA
d_call: NA
j_call: TRBJ2-5
v_call: TRBV5-1
cdr3_aa: CASSLGRNQETQYF
cdr3_nt: TGCGCCAGCAGCCTAGGAAGAAACCAAGAGACCCAGTACTTC

clone_size: NA
d_call: TRBD1
j_call: TRBJ2-7
v_call: TRBV29-1
cdr3_aa: CSVTGTGDWEQYF
cdr3_nt: TGCAGCGTAACCGGGACAGGGGATTGGGAGCAGTACTTC

clone_size: NA
d_call: NA
j_call: TRBJ2-4
v_call: TRBV5-8
cdr3_aa: CASNVGVAKNIQYF
cdr3_nt: TGTGCCAGCAATGTTGGGGTAGCCAAAAACATTCAGTACTTC

clone_size: NA
d_call: NA
j_call: TRBJ1-1
v_call: TRBV19
cdr3_aa: CASTDLQGLEAFF
cdr3_nt: TGTGCCAGTACCGACTTACAGGGACTTGAAGCTTTCTTT

clone_size: few
d_call: NA
j_call: TRBJ1-1
v_call: TRBV11-2
cdr3_aa: CASTVTGGVNTEAFF
cdr3_nt: TGTGCCAGCACCGTAACCGGAGGGGTGAACACTGAAGCTTTCTTT

clone_size: NA
d_call: TRBD1
j_call: TRBJ2-5
v_call: TRBV7-9
cdr3_aa: CASSSRLGQEETQYF
cdr3_nt: TGTGCCAGCAGCTCGCGGCTGGGACAGGAAGAGACCCAGTACTTC

clone_size: NA
d_call: NA
j_call: TRBJ1-1
v_call: TRBV6-5
cdr3_aa: CASSFRRLNTEAFF
cdr3_nt: TGTGCCAGCAGTTTTCGCAGGCTGAACACTGAAGCTTTCTTT

clone_size: NA
d_call: NA
j_call: TRBJ1-1
v_call: TRBV6-5
cdr3_aa: CASQTRQTMNTEAFF
cdr3_nt: TGTGCCAGCCAGACCCGACAGACAATGAACACTGAAGCTTTCTTT

clone_size: NA
d_call: NA
j_call: TRBJ2-7
v_call: TRBV27
cdr3_aa: CASSLRGRLYEQYF
cdr3_nt: TGTGCCAGCAGTCTCCGGGGACGGCTCTACGAGCAGTACTTC

clone_size: NA
d_call: NA
j_call: TRBJ2-1
v_call: TRBV28
cdr3_aa: CASSPRTAYNEQFF
cdr3_nt: TGTGCCAGCAGTCCGCGGACAGCCTACAATGAGCAGTTCTTC

clone_size: NA
d_call: NA
j_call: TRBJ1-5
v_call: TRBV7-3
cdr3_aa: CASSFSARGQLGPQHF
cdr3_nt: TGTGCCAGCAGCTTCTCGGCGCGGGGCCAGCTAGGGCCCCAGCATTTT

clone_size: once
d_call: NA
j_call: TRBJ1-3
v_call: TRBV4-2
cdr3_aa: CASSQLRVNTIYF
cdr3_nt: TGTGCCAGCAGCCAACTCAGGGTGAACACCATATATTTT

clone_size: NA
d_call: TRBD2
j_call: TRBJ2-3
v_call: TRBV5-4
cdr3_aa: CASSWGLAGGTDTQYF
cdr3_nt: TGTGCCAGCAGCTGGGGACTAGCGGGGGGCACAGATACGCAGTATTTT

clone_size: NA
d_call: NA
j_call: TRBJ2-5
v_call: TRBV10-3
cdr3_aa: CAISERPQETQYF
cdr3_nt: TGTGCCATCAGTGAGAGACCCCAAGAGACCCAGTACTTC

clone_size: once
d_call: NA
j_call: TRBJ1-1
v_call: TRBV30
cdr3_aa: CASLTRHLNTEAFF
cdr3_nt: TGTGCCTCCTTAACCCGACACCTGAACACTGAAGCTTTCTTT

clone_size: NA
d_call: TRBD1
j_call: TRBJ2-7
v_call: TRBV27
cdr3_aa: CASRGQGEGNEQYF
cdr3_nt: TGTGCCAGCAGGGGACAGGGAGAAGGAAACGAGCAGTACTTC

clone_size: NA
d_call: NA
j_call: TRBJ1-2
v_call: TRBV15
cdr3_aa: CATSRELWDYGYTF
cdr3_nt: TGTGCCACCAGCAGAGAACTATGGGACTATGGCTACACCTTC

clone_size: NA
d_call: TRBD2
j_call: TRBJ2-1
v_call: TRBV4-1
cdr3_aa: CASSQRHTAAGDSNEQFF
cdr3_nt: TGCGCCAGCAGCCAACGCCACACGGCAGCGGGAGATTCCAATGAGCAGTTCTTC

clone_size: NA
d_call: TRBD1
j_call: TRBJ2-2
v_call: TRBV6-4
cdr3_aa: CASANTGEGTGELFF
cdr3_nt: TGTGCCAGCGCTAATACAGGGGAAGGCACCGGGGAGCTGTTTTTT

clone_size: NA
d_call: NA
j_call: TRBJ1-4
v_call: TRBV27
cdr3_aa: CASSLLFGKEKLFF
cdr3_nt: TGTGCCAGCAGTTTATTGTTCGGGAAAGAAAAACTGTTTTTT

clone_size: NA
d_call: NA
j_call: TRBJ2-7
v_call: TRBV27
cdr3_aa: CASSLSHLTTAVYEQYF
cdr3_nt: TGTGCCAGCAGTTTATCCCACTTGACCACCGCGGTCTACGAGCAGTACTTC

clone_size: NA
d_call: NA
j_call: TRBJ1-3
v_call: TRBV5-4
cdr3_aa: CASSLNVGSSSGNTIYF
cdr3_nt: TGTGCCAGCAGCTTGAATGTTGGCAGCAGCTCTGGAAACACCATATATTTT

clone_size: once
d_call: NA
j_call: TRBJ2-7
v_call: TRBV5-6
cdr3_aa: CASSVELSSTYEQYF
cdr3_nt: TGTGCCAGCAGCGTCGAATTGTCCAGCACCTACGAGCAGTACTTC

clone_size: NA
d_call: NA
j_call: TRBJ2-3
v_call: TRBV6-4
cdr3_aa: CASSGEGGGDTQYF
cdr3_nt: TGTGCCAGCAGCGGGGAAGGGGGAGGAGATACGCAGTATTTT

clone_size: NA
d_call: TRBD1
j_call: TRBJ2-7
v_call: TRBV6-6
cdr3_aa: CASSPRTGGWEQYF
cdr3_nt: TGTGCCAGCAGTCCCCGGACAGGGGGATGGGAGCAGTACTTC

clone_size: NA
d_call: TRBD1
j_call: TRBJ2-5
v_call: TRBV25-1
cdr3_aa: CASSSRQGSQETQYF
cdr3_nt: TGTGCCAGCAGTTCCAGACAGGGATCTCAAGAGACCCAGTACTTC

clone_size: NA
d_call: NA
j_call: TRBJ2-1
v_call: TRBV7-8
cdr3_aa: CASRPVAYNEQFF
cdr3_nt: TGTGCCAGCAGGCCGGTCGCCTACAATGAGCAGTTCTTC

clone_size: NA
d_call: TRBD1
j_call: TRBJ1-5
v_call: TRBV5-1
cdr3_aa: CASSLAGDRINQPQHF
cdr3_nt: TGCGCCAGCAGCTTGGCCGGGGACAGGATCAATCAGCCCCAGCATTTT

clone_size: NA
d_call: TRBD1
j_call: TRBJ2-1
v_call: TRBV5-1
cdr3_aa: CASSLQGSYNEQFF
cdr3_nt: TGCGCCAGCAGCTTACAGGGGTCCTACAATGAGCAGTTCTTC

clone_size: once
d_call: NA
j_call: TRBJ2-4
v_call: TRBV28
cdr3_aa: CASSFPYTGGKNIQYF
cdr3_nt: TGTGCCAGCAGTTTTCCCTATACTGGGGGAAAAAACATTCAGTACTTC

clone_size: NA
d_call: TRBD2
j_call: TRBJ2-1
v_call: TRBV7-2
cdr3_aa: CASSLALAGVYNEQFF
cdr3_nt: TGTGCCAGCAGCCTAGCACTAGCGGGAGTTTACAATGAGCAGTTCTTC

clone_size: NA
d_call: TRBD1
j_call: TRBJ2-7
v_call: TRBV4-2
cdr3_aa: CASSPSLTGVYEQYF
cdr3_nt: TGTGCCAGCAGCCCCTCACTGACAGGGGTCTACGAGCAGTACTTC

clone_size: NA
d_call: NA
j_call: TRBJ1-6
v_call: TRBV21-1
cdr3_aa: CASSKDGRINSPLHF
cdr3_nt: TGTGCCAGCAGCAAAGACGGGCGGATAAATTCACCCCTCCACTTT

clone_size: NA
d_call: TRBD2
j_call: TRBJ2-7
v_call: TRBV4-1
cdr3_aa: CASSQFERGGYEQYF
cdr3_nt: TGCGCCAGCAGCCAATTTGAGCGGGGGGGCTACGAGCAGTACTTC